Reported below is one T cell receptor (beta chain). No antigen is known for it. No quality values exist for individual bases; no much larger clone is one base distant. Per the germline V gene, SQVTM is the CDR1 and ANQGSEA is the CDR2. The CDR3 numbers 13 residues from cysteine through phenylalanine. Only CDR3 DNA remains: 39 bases, in frame from the first base. V is shortened by 4 bases, J by 3 bases, and the region joining them spans 10 bases. The sample is drawn from a study of cytomegalovirus exposure and HLA in healthy donors (TCRdb year 2017). For context, the study as a whole: According to an earlier analysis of a few hundred of the donors, some 170 million T cells yielded some 110 million unique TCR beta sequences and roughly 280 Gb of sequence data. Several DR-DQ haplotypes were treated as single units for association and clustering because of strong linkage in the cohort. Every repertoire in the discovery cohort had been generated on one and the same sequencing platform. Both class I and class II loci were covered by HLA typing, at four-digit resolution. A later analysis re-examined previously published TCR beta repertoires from 600 to 700 donors and added high-resolution HLA genotyping to investigate patterns of TCR occurrence. In a later genetic analysis, genome-wide SNP genotypes for about three fifths of the roughly 670 donors were used, and that subset was treated as a discovery cohort. The study aimed to test whether cataloging public T cell receptors could reveal signatures of past pathogen exposure. To predict cytomegalovirus infection status, the study combined high-throughput TCR immunosequencing, statistical association of individual TCRs with disease status, and machine learning. Among the roughly 400 genotyped donors, more than 70% belonged to the genetic ancestry cluster associated with self-reported Caucasian donors. Donor age, sex, ethnicity and CMV serostatus were compiled together with the repertoire data. Rather than drawing on any new phenotypic data, the later analysis identified candidate immune exposures from TCR beta sequences and the way those sequences occurred across donors. About 300 gigabases of sequencing data and approximately 91 million unique TCR sequences made up an early release that covered over 550 HLA-typed donors. Besides the first cohort of 550 to 750 subjects, a separate validation cohort made up of roughly 130 different subjects was used. The study used immunosequencing to profile the T cell repertoires of 670 or so subjects and linked those repertoires to cytomegalovirus serostatus. The number of donors typed differed by locus, with about 629-640 for A, B, C, DRB1 and DQB1, around 500 for DQA1, 600 to 610 for DPA1, and around 450 for DPB1. An earlier analysis of about 600 of the donors used high-throughput TCR beta sequencing to judge whether each TCR beta V gene segment behaved as functional or pseudogenic. On average, about 240,000 unique TCR beta nucleotide sequences were sequenced per donor among fewer than 500 genotyped donors of the cohort, with roughly a sixth of those sequences being non-productive.

In total, approximately 610 healthy bone marrow donors made up the cohort. At the time of sampling, all cohort members were nominally healthy, though unrecorded immune exposures were likely present. The donor was CMV seropositive and belonged to the group of 250 to 300 seropositive cohort members. Each donor provided a peripheral blood sample, and peripheral blood mononuclear cells were used for TCR beta sequencing. Genomic DNA was extracted from the blood cell samples with the Qiagen DNeasy Blood Extraction Kit. Libraries were prepared through the immunoSEQ multiplex PCR assay. A mixture of 60 forward primers for TCR Vbeta segments and 13 reverse primers for TCR Jbeta segments was used in the multiplex PCR. The CDR3 region of rearranged TCR beta genes was amplified from genomic DNA with a multiplex PCR assay. The amplified TCR beta libraries were sequenced on the Illumina HiSeq System as 87-base-pair reads. As for the authors' bioinformatics: A later analysis counted 75 million to 100 million unique TCR beta chains across the 666 repertoires, and 9 million to 14 million of these chains were shared by at least two donors. A nearest-neighbor algorithm error-corrected the raw reads and collapsed the reads into unique sequences, merging closely related sequences to remove PCR and sequencing errors. Alignment of CDR3 sequences to IMGT reference sequences was used to assign V, D and J gene segments. For a sequence to be retained, at least a six-nucleotide match to both a V gene segment and a J gene segment was required. Rearrangements were called productive when the CDR3 lacked stop codons and stayed in frame with V and J; all others were non-productive. CDR3 was defined by IMGT convention, running from the second conserved V-encoded cysteine to the conserved J-encoded phenylalanine. The earlier analysis of about 590 of the donors excluded sequences that lacked an unambiguous match to a single V gene segment. An earlier analysis of several hundred of the donors called V segments functional above 56.7% productive rearrangements and segregating when the between-donor standard deviation exceeded 5%. A statistical classification framework was built for diagnosing cytomegalovirus status from the catalog of TCR beta chain sequences. A later analysis assigned V and J genes by comparing TCR nucleotide sequences with IMGT/GENE-DB human TR gene sequences. Using the TCRdist pipeline, a later analysis assigned CDR3 sequences along with most-parsimonious VDJ recombination scenarios. In a later analysis, every TCR beta chain was defined by the combination of its CDR3 amino acid sequence and its V-gene family, and reads without a unique V-gene family were dropped. A later analysis removed 600 or so highly shared, low-generation-probability nucleotide sequences to deal with suspected cross-contamination and a sequencing artifact. In a later analysis, a clonal expansion index for each public chain was calculated from normalized within-repertoire ranks of inferred template counts. Generation probabilities in a later analysis came from a VDJ recombination model fitted to out-of-frame rearrangements, and those results were checked against IGoR. Hypergeometric tests were used in a later analysis to score TCR-TCR, TCR-HLA and TCR-CMV co-occurrence, with a repertoire-size bias correction applied to the TCR pairs. In a later analysis, false discovery rates were estimated by permuting HLA or CMV assignments 20 times. In a later analysis, co-occurring TCRs were grouped using DBSCAN, with TCRdist sequence similarity added in when clustering inside HLA-allele-positive subsets. Repertoires with fewer than 30,000 or more than 120,000 public chains were left out of co-occurrence clustering, as were four to six repertoires with anomalous nucleotide sharing. What TCRdb holds here is the immuneACCESS table cut down to in-frame rearrangements. Part of the clones is not present; checked against another copy, under half of the missing clones reflect an unresolved V gene, and the others are unexplained. V and J calls and clone size are as listed in that table; D and trimming were resolved from the DNA. A total of some 120,000 clones appear in this sample, roughly 18% of them only once. Approximately 2.6% of the sample lies in the top ten.

On the study overall, not on this receptor specifically: Immune exposure information for the cohort was limited to CMV serostatus. In a later analysis, most CMV-associated TCR beta chains were found to appear HLA-restricted, with HLA associations seemingly driven largely by CMV exposure. In this cohort, only TCR beta chains were sequenced, and detectable features were limited by the absence of alpha or paired-chain data. When HLA alleles, especially DR and DQ, strongly co-occurred, attributing TCR associations to individual alleles was difficult. Most TCR sequences were observed very rarely across donors, whereas some public TCRs were present in many individuals. It was suggested by the authors that the approach could potentially be generalized to other disease states and immunological phenotypes. Correlated functional status among segregating V segments might be attributable to linkage disequilibrium, but an unknown experimental factor could not be ruled out. According to a later analysis, TCR association rates differed among HLA loci, with DRB1 alleles showing the most associated TCRs and HLA-C alleles showing the fewest. According to a later genetic analysis, donors in an Asian-associated ancestry cluster had fewer N-insertions in productive TCRs than the approximately 700-donor mean. In a later analysis, several top co-occurrence clusters were reported to appear linked to parvovirus B19, influenza, CMV and Epstein-Barr virus. The classifier was reported to diagnose cytomegalovirus status with high specificity and sensitivity in both the original and validation cohorts. Three of the identified cytomegalovirus-associated TCR beta chains were confirmed in vitro to be specific for cytomegalovirus antigens. Some IMGT-functional V segments, including TRBV6-2 and TRBV6-3, could not be distinguished by the 87-base-pair reads and were therefore excluded. A further reported finding was that TCR beta sequences accurately predicted the HLA-A and HLA-B alleles for most subjects in the first cohort. The study listed 164 TCR beta chains as associated with cytomegalovirus. In a later analysis, HLA-associated TCR beta chains showed more clonal expansion and lower generation probabilities than non-associated chains that were equally common. An association between a missense DCLRE1C variant and V-gene and J-gene trimming of TCR beta chains was found in a later genetic analysis and replicated in an independent cohort. A cluster of highly shared sequence variants was judged likely to represent a technical artifact of the sequencing pipeline. In an earlier analysis of some 500 of the donors, most TCR beta V segments were observed in productive rearrangements about 87% or about 30% of the time, broadly matching IMGT annotations. Sequencing depth was assumed to be roughly uniform across donors in the presence/absence analyses, though that assumption may not hold. HLA typing was unavailable for some donors at each locus, so association tests used only the typed subset. Because counts were too low, roughly 18 rarely observed V segments, including chromosome 9 orphons, were left out of the earlier analysis of about 620 of the donors. At a false discovery rate of 0.05, a later analysis linked about 16,000 TCR beta sequences to specific HLA alleles.

This receptor was obtained from a female donor in good health and CMV-seropositive. The chain links TRBV29-1 with TRBJ2-1; no D gene is confidently identified. Sequencing used PBMCs. The nucleotide sequence reads as follows: TGCAGCGTTGGACGGCTAGACTACAATGAGCAGTTCTTC. This sequence encodes CSVGRLDYNEQFF.